One and the same sample provided the 21 T cell receptor beta chains below, sequenced in a study of graft-versus-host responses after intestinal transplantation. Sequencing was performed with immunoSEQ multiplex PCR; in TCRdb, only in-frame clones are kept and a portion is missing. The repertoire includes 15,000 to 20,000 clones, 85% to 95% of them detected once, and 0.65% to 0.85% sits in the top ten. The sequencing here drew on PBMCs, taken 23 days after intestinal transplant. These receptors originate from a human patient who received an intestinal transplant, so some T cells may come from the graft donor.

The genes are TRBV4-1 and TRBJ2-7, with 7 bases that match TRBD2. This CDR3 comprises 17 residues. J lost 3 bases, V lost 1 base, and 12 bases had no gene match. The germline CDR1 and CDR2 sequences are MGHRA and YSYEKL. As DNA, the CDR3 is TGCGCCAGCAGCCAAGGAGCGGGGAAGGGTTTACTCTACGAGCAGTACTTC. Residues: CASSQGAGKGLLYEQYF.

This rearrangement joins TRBV7-9 to TRBJ2-7, with D unresolved. Trimming took off 1 base at V and 0 bases at J, with 10 bases between the two ends. CDR1 SEHNR and CDR2 FQNEAQ come from the germline V gene (reference sequence). This CDR3 has 15 amino acids. The CDR3 region is CASSLVVESSYEQYF. DNA of the CDR3: TGTGCCAGCAGCTTAGTGGTGGAAAGCTCCTACGAGCAGTACTTC.

This clone has just one count. The J gene is TRBJ2-7, the V gene TRBV30; TRBD2 matches at 14 bases. This CDR3 has 14 residues. Trimming removed 8 bases from V and 2 bases from J; junction bases left unmatched: 5. Looked up from germline, CDR1 is GTSNPN and CDR2 is SVGIG (reference sequence). Written as DNA, the CDR3 is TGTGCCGGGACTAGCGGGAGCCAAACCTACGAGCAGTACTTC. Its protein product is CAGTSGSQTYEQYF.

This chain connects TRBV14 to TRBJ2-7, with unresolved D. The ends were cut back, 4 bases at V and 0 bases at J, with 19 bases in the middle. Germline CDR1 SGHDN, CDR2 FVKESK. CDR3 size: 17 residues. CDR3 residues: CASSPLPGSRPSYEQYF. CDR3 nucleotide sequence: TGTGCCAGCAGCCCCCTCCCCGGTAGCCGGCCCTCCTACGAGCAGTACTTC. Full variable domain (rest looked up from reference TRBV14 and TRBJ2-7): EAGVTQFPSHSVIEKGQTVTLRCDPISGHDNLYWYRRVMGKEIKFLLHFVKESKQDESGMPNNRFLAERTGGTYSTLKVQPAELEDSGVYFCASSPLPGSRPSYEQYFGPGTRLTVT.

The chain is built from TRBV25-1 and TRBJ2-1, with 11 bases that match TRBD2. V was clipped by 4 bases and J by 3 bases; unmatched bases: 2. The CDR3 contains 15 residues. Per the germline V gene, CDR1 is MGHDK and CDR2 is SYGVNS. The CDR3: CASSAGLADYNEQFF. CDR3 bases: TGTGCCAGCAGTGCGGGACTAGCGGACTACAATGAGCAGTTCTTC. Complete variable domain (other parts from reference TRBV25-1 and TRBJ2-1): EADIYQTPRYLVIGTGKKITLECSQTMGHDKMYWYQQDPGMELHLIHYSYGVNSTEKGDLSSESTVSRIRTEHFPLTLESARPSHTSQYLCASSAGLADYNEQFFGPGTRLTVL.

The chain is built from TRBV11-2 and TRBJ2-1; perhaps TRBD1 as D (6 bases). CDR3 length equals 14 residues. Germline V gene sequence: CDR1 SGHAT, CDR2 FQNNGV. V shed 6 bases and J shed 3 bases, with 12 bases lying between them. The CDR3 loop is CASRTGTSYNEQFF. The CDR3 DNA sequence: TGTGCCAGCAGGACCGGGACAAGCTACAATGAGCAGTTCTTC.

V gene TRBV7-3 combines with J gene TRBJ1-2; D is possibly TRBD1 (5 bases). Trimming removed 2 bases from V and 6 bases from J, with 10 bases in between. This CDR3 is built from 13 residues. CDR1 SGHTA and CDR2 FQGTGA come from the germline V gene. CDR3 coding DNA: TGTGCCAGCAGCTTAGGACAAGGGGATGGCTACACCTTC. It is translated as CASSLGQGDGYTF.

The rearrangement joins TRBV5-6 to TRBJ2-7, with 7 bases aligning to TRBD1. CDR1 is SGHDT and CDR2 is YYEEEE in the germline V gene. J lost 6 bases, V lost 0 bases, and 3 bases had no gene match. The CDR3 runs 13 residues. CDR3 sequence (DNA): TGTGCCAGCAGCTTGGGGGACAGCGGCGAGCAGTACTTC. This gives the protein CASSLGDSGEQYF.

V gene TRBV11-3 combines with J gene TRBJ2-1; tentatively, D is TRBD1 or TRBD2 (6 bases each). CDR3 length: 14 residues. The germline V gene has CDR1 SGHNT and CDR2 YENEEA. V gave up 5 bases and J gave up 7 bases, with 15 bases separating them. CDR3: CASSAPGALNEQFF. The DNA of the CDR3 is TGTGCCAGCAGCGCTCCGGGGGCCCTTAATGAGCAGTTCTTC.

Regarding this clone: Without the conserved terminal phenylalanine or tryptophan, this CDR3 likely stems from a read error. The chain recombines TRBV15 with TRBJ1-1, with D possibly TRBD1 on 6 matching bases. Deletions cut 5 bases from V and 1 base from J, with 17 bases between. This CDR3 is built from 16 residues. Germline CDR1 is LNHNV and CDR2 is YYDKDF (reference sequence). This CDR3 reads CATSGSSTGPNTEAFY. The CDR3 DNA reads as TGTGCCACCAGCGGGTCGTCGACAGGCCCGAACACTGAAGCTTTCTAT.

The V call is TRBV11-2, the J call TRBJ2-3; 10 bases agree with TRBD2. V shed 5 bases, J shed 2 bases, and the junction held 7 bases outside the gene matches. Per the germline V gene, CDR1 is SGHAT and CDR2 is FQNNGV. The CDR3 is 16 amino acids. The CDR3 sequence: CASSITSGVNTDTQYF. The CDR3 coding sequence is TGTGCCAGCAGCATCACTAGCGGGGTAAACACAGATACGCAGTATTTT.

The CDR3 protein is CASRGWESVYNEQFF. The CDR3 nucleotides read TGTGCCAGTCGGGGATGGGAGTCCGTTTACAATGAGCAGTTCTTC. The rearrangement uses TRBV19 and TRBJ2-1; tentative D call: TRBD2 (5 bases). The CDR3 runs 15 residues. V lost 8 bases, J lost 4 bases, and 18 bases lay in between. Per germline, CDR1 LNHDA and CDR2 SQIVND (reference sequence).

This clone was seen only once. The chain couples TRBV27 to TRBJ1-2; D is unresolved. Germline CDR1 reads MNHEY; CDR2 reads SMNVEV (reference sequence). The CDR3 totals 15 residues. Between the trimmed V and J ends, which lost 6 bases and 1 base, there was a span of 15 bases. The CDR3 nucleotides are TGTGCCAGCAGCCCAGTCGGGAACAGTAACTATGGCTACACCTTC. It specifies CASSPVGNSNYGYTF.

The V and J genes are TRBV4-1 and TRBJ1-5; the match to TRBD1 covers 8 bases. The CDR3 contains 15 residues. The junction had 6 bases not matched to a gene; V was cut back by 4 bases and J by 4 bases. Germline V CDR1 and CDR2: MGHRA, YSYEKL. CDR3 nucleotides: TGCGCCAGCAGCCTCTCGGACAGGGCAAATCAGCCCCAGCATTTT. Translated, it gives CASSLSDRANQPQHF.

The genes are TRBV4-2 and TRBJ2-7; D gene uncertain. This CDR3 comprises 14 residues. Trimming stripped 0 bases from V and 2 bases from J, with 8 bases between. The germline CDR1 and CDR2 sequences are LGHNA and YNFKEQ. The CDR3 protein is CASSQDPGPYEQYF. The CDR3 bases are TGTGCCAGCAGCCAAGATCCCGGACCCTACGAGCAGTACTTC.

V usage is TRBV5-1 and J usage is TRBJ1-1; the D gene is possibly TRBD1 (6 bases). In germline, CDR1 is SGHRS, CDR2 YFSETQ. V lost 4 bases to trimming and J lost 1 base, with 11 bases between them. The CDR3 length is 14 residues. The CDR3 sequence is CASSPPGQNTEAFF. The CDR3 nucleotides are TGCGCCAGCAGCCCCCCGGGACAGAACACTGAAGCTTTCTTT.

The V call is TRBV9, the J call TRBJ2-1; D possibly corresponds to TRBD2 (6 bases). CDR3 length: 14 residues. V shed 6 bases and J shed 2 bases, with 12 bases lying between them. Germline V CDR1 and CDR2: SGDLS, YYNGEE. CDR3 DNA sequence: TGTGCCAGCACCCCGGGACTGACCTACAATGAGCAGTTCTTC. Its translation: CASTPGLTYNEQFF. Filled out from reference TRBV9 and TRBJ2-1, the complete variable domain reads DSGVTQTPKHLITATGQRVTLRCSPRSGDLSVYWYQQSLDQGLQFLIQYYNGEERAKGNILERFSAQQFPDLHSELNLSSLELGDSALYFCASTPGLTYNEQFFGPGTRLTVL.

This rearrangement joins TRBV4-1 to TRBJ2-3; D may be TRBD2 (6 bases). CDR3 length: 19 residues. Per the germline V gene, CDR1 is MGHRA and CDR2 is YSYEKL. Trimming took 0 bases from V and 2 from J, leaving 21 bases between them. Here the CDR3 reads CASSQDFGGLSLYTDTQYF. The CDR3 DNA follows: TGCGCCAGCAGCCAAGACTTTGGGGGACTCAGCCTATACACAGATACGCAGTATTTT.

This sequence joins TRBV28 and TRBJ2-5, with 7 bases identical to TRBD2. Germline V gene data show CDR1 as MDHEN and CDR2 as SYDVKM. J was trimmed by 1 base and V by 7 bases; bases with no gene match: 6. This CDR3 has 14 amino acids. CDR3 protein: CASTRWGGQETQYF. CDR3 bases: TGTGCCAGCACCCGATGGGGGGGCCAAGAGACCCAGTACTTC.

This chain uses TRBV5-4 with TRBJ2-7; D ambiguous. V was shortened by 1 base and J by 5 bases, with 16 bases between the two germline ends. The CDR3 runs 15 residues. The germline gives CDR1 SGHNT, CDR2 YYREEE (reference sequence). The CDR3, as DNA: TGTGCCAGCAGCTTGACCCCGCGGATACTGGACGAGCAGTACTTC. Its protein product is CASSLTPRILDEQYF.

This rearrangement joins TRBV29-1 to TRBJ1-1; D ambiguous. This CDR3 is built from 14 residues. V was shortened by 5 bases and J by 5 bases, with 18 bases between the two germline ends. Per the germline V gene, CDR1 is SQVTM and CDR2 is ANQGSEA. Written as DNA, the CDR3 is TGCAGCGTTCCTGACACAACTTCAGTTACTGAAGCTTTCTTT. This codes for CSVPDTTSVTEAFF.